The 18 T cell receptor beta chains in this list originate from one sample, sequenced in a study of T-cell memory formation after mild COVID-19. TCRdb processed the 5' RACE reads anew with MiXCR; each CDR3 protein has one entry. The sample holds 250,000 or so distinct CDR3 sequences, 15% to 20% seen once. The material sequenced was PBMCs or a T cell subset sorted from them (not recorded which). The receptor set was obtained from a young man who had mild COVID-19 (a few samples of this study predate the infection). Cell type and time point are not known.

This clonotype was seen many times. This chain links TRBV5-1 with TRBJ2-7; no clear D gene. Germline-derived CDR1 and CDR2 are SGHRS and YFSETQ. Trimming pared 4 bases from V and 5 bases from J, leaving 13 bases between. The CDR3 sequence is 13 residues long. The CDR3 sequence is CASSLGPLDEQYV. For the CDR3, the DNA is TGCGCCAGCAGCCTAGGTCCATTAGACGAGCAGTACGTC.

Ten or more counts support this clonotype. This rearrangement joins TRBV29-1 to TRBJ1-1; D is ambiguous. Trimming removed 7 bases at V and 4 bases at J, with 7 bases between. The length of the CDR3 is 10 residues. CDR1 is SQVTM and CDR2 is ANQGSEA in the germline V gene. The CDR3 region is CSARVTEAFF. CDR3 nucleotide sequence: TGCAGCGCCCGGGTCACTGAAGCTTTCTTT.

This clonotype was seen a few times. The CDR3 reads CASSIPWGNEQFF. CDR3 DNA: TGTGCCAGTAGTATCCCGTGGGGCAATGAGCAGTTCTTC. The V and J genes are TRBV19 and TRBJ2-1; D unclear. CDR3 size: 13 residues. Trimming pared 3 bases from V and 6 bases from J, leaving 9 bases between. Germline values: CDR1 LNHDA, CDR2 SQIVND (reference sequence). Full variable domain (outside the CDR3, taken from reference TRBV19 and TRBJ2-1): DGGITQSPKYLFRKEGQNVTLSCEQNLNHDAMYWYRQDPGQGLRLIYYSQIVNDFQKGDIAEGYSVSREKKESFPLTVTSAQKNPTAFYLCASSIPWGNEQFFGPGTRLTVL.

V usage is TRBV4-1 and J usage is TRBJ2-3, with a weak D call TRBD2 (6 bases). Trimming stripped 3 bases from V and 2 bases from J, with 18 bases between. The CDR3 consists of 17 residues. Germline CDR1 reads MGHRA; CDR2 reads YSYEKL. CDR3 nucleotides: TGCGCCAGCAGCCAGGCCCGGGGGATCAGAGACACAGATACGCAGTATTTT. It specifies CASSQARGIRDTDTQYF.

The rearrangement joins TRBV24-1 to TRBJ2-2, with D hard to call. The germline gives CDR1 KGHDR, CDR2 SFDVKD. The germline V and J ends were trimmed by 0 bases and 5 bases, with 3 bases remaining between them. The CDR3 totals 13 residues. The CDR3 DNA reads TGTGCCACCAGTGATTTGGGTACCGGGGAGCTGTTTTTT. Translation gives CATSDLGTGELFF.

The V call is TRBV2, the J call TRBJ2-1; tentative D call: TRBD2 (5 bases). The CDR3 runs to 14 residues. Germline CDR1 and CDR2: SNHLY and FYNNEI. The ends were cut back, 10 bases at V and 6 bases at J, with 19 bases in the middle. The CDR3 is CATPRVPASNEQFF. CDR3 coding DNA: TGTGCCACCCCGAGGGTTCCGGCGAGCAATGAGCAGTTCTTC.

The J gene is TRBJ1-3, the V gene TRBV19; tentative D call: TRBD1 (5 bases). Between the trimmed V and J ends, which lost 5 bases and 0 bases, there was a span of 14 bases. CDR3 length: 16 residues. Germline-derived CDR1 and CDR2 are LNHDA and SQIVND (reference sequence). The CDR3 spells CASSETGTVSGNTIYF. The CDR3 DNA reads TGTGCCAGTAGTGAGACCGGGACGGTCTCTGGAAACACCATATATTTT.

This clonotype was counted ten times or more. V gene TRBV4-2 combines with J gene TRBJ1-1, with 8 bases aligning to TRBD1. Germline V gene lookup returns CDR1 LGHNA and CDR2 YNFKEQ. This CDR3 is built from 14 residues. The V segment lost 5 bases and the J segment 4 bases; nucleotides outside the gene matches: 6. The CDR3 loop reads CASSDRGAGTEAFF. In DNA, the CDR3 is TGTGCCAGCAGCGACAGGGGAGCCGGCACTGAAGCTTTCTTT.

In its sample, this clonotype was seen a few times. The chain employs TRBV29-1 and TRBJ1-1, with TRBD1 identical over 10 bases. The CDR3 runs to 13 residues. The V gene end was trimmed by 7 bases and the J gene end by 5 bases; junction bases not matched to a gene: 7. In germline, CDR1 is SQVTM, CDR2 ANQGSEA. CDR3 coding DNA: TGCAGCGCTAGACAGGGGGCCGGGACTGAAGCTTTCTTT. Its translation: CSARQGAGTEAFF.

The sample holds a few counts of this clonotype. The gene calls are TRBV12-3 or TRBV12-4 and TRBJ1-3; the D gene is possibly TRBD1 (6 bases). The CDR3 runs 19 residues. The V end was cut by 3 bases, the J end by 2 bases, with 23 bases between. The CDR3 nucleotides read TGTGCCAGCAGTTTTTGGGGGGCAAGTCCCCATGACACTGGAAACACCATATATTTT. This encodes CASSFWGASPHDTGNTIYF.

The gene calls are TRBV6-6 and TRBJ1-2; D unclear. The CDR3 has 13 residues. Trimming removed 4 bases at V and 2 bases at J, with 8 bases between. The germline V gene encodes CDR1 MNHNY and CDR2 SVGAGI (reference sequence). In nucleotides, the CDR3 is TGTGCCAGCAGTTCTGAACTCAACTATGGCTACACCTTC. Translation gives CASSSELNYGYTF.

This clonotype was detected a few times. The rearrangement joins TRBV7-8 to TRBJ1-5; D may be TRBD1 (5 bases). The CDR3 length is 15 residues. Looked up from germline, CDR1 is SGHVS and CDR2 is FQNEAQ. V shed 0 bases and J shed 7 bases, with 13 bases lying between them. The CDR3 spells CASSLAVGGNQPQHF. In DNA, the CDR3 is TGTGCCAGCAGCTTAGCGGTTGGGGGGAACCAGCCCCAGCATTTT.

This clonotype was detected a few times. V and J are TRBV11-2 and TRBJ2-5, with D unclear. V lost 4 bases and J lost 2, with 11 bases in between. Germline assignment: CDR1 SGHAT and CDR2 FQNNGV. The CDR3 contains 14 residues. The CDR3 sequence is CASSSENRQETQYF. CDR3 coding DNA: TGTGCCAGCAGCTCCGAGAACAGACAAGAGACCCAGTACTTC.

This clonotype has ten or more counts. This chain connects TRBV7-2 to TRBJ1-6; a weak D match, TRBD1 (6 bases). Trimming removed 5 bases at V and 9 bases at J, with 17 bases between. CDR1 and CDR2 from the germline V gene are SGHTA and FQGNSA. CDR3 length equals 15 residues. The CDR3 DNA reads as TGTGCCAGCAGCGGCCGGGACATACTGAGTTCACCCCTCCACTTT. It codes for CASSGRDILSSPLHF.

This clonotype came up a few times. The genes are TRBV10-3 and TRBJ2-1, with D perhaps TRBD1 (6 bases). This CDR3 is built from 14 residues. V gave up 3 bases and J gave up 10 bases, with 16 bases separating them. Germline CDR1 reads ENHRY; CDR2 reads SYGVKD. CDR3 amino acids: CAISEEAGDREQFF. The CDR3 bases are TGTGCCATCAGTGAAGAGGCAGGGGATCGGGAGCAGTTCTTC.

The chain recombines TRBV18 with TRBJ2-3, with no clear D. The CDR3 loop spans 15 amino acids. V was clipped by 3 bases and J by 0 bases, with 10 bases between them. Germline V lookup: CDR1 KGHSH, CDR2 LQKENI. Here the CDR3 DNA reads TGTGCCAGCTCACCGAAAACAGCTAGCACAGATACGCAGTATTTT. Translating gives CASSPKTASTDTQYF.

CDR3 DNA: TGCGCCAGCAGCTTGGATCTAGGGGGGGGCCGTGAGCAGTTCTTC. Its protein product is CASSLDLGGGREQFF. The J gene is TRBJ2-1, the V gene TRBV5-1; possible D gene TRBD2, 7 bases. CDR1 is SGHRS, CDR2 YFSETQ, per germline. This CDR3 has 15 amino acids. V was shortened by 0 bases and J by 9 bases, with 16 bases between the two germline ends.

This chain uses TRBV4-1 with TRBJ1-3; D gene ambiguous. CDR1 and CDR2 from the germline V gene are MGHRA and YSYEKL. V shed 6 bases and J shed 2 bases, with 17 bases lying between them. The CDR3 loop spans 16 amino acids. In DNA form, the CDR3 reads TGCGCCAGCAGGGGGAGGGAGGGCGAAACTGGAAACACCATATATTTT. The encoded protein is CASRGREGETGNTIYF.